The 27 T cell receptor beta chains in this list originate from one sample, sequenced in a study of human T cells and chemical hapten exposure (dated by TCRdb to the early 2020s). Library construction relied on RACE. The reads were generated on a NextSeq 500. Using fastp trimming at Q25 and MiXCR clonotype assembly, TCRdb reanalyzed the public sequencing data and kept in-frame beta chains. Every distinct CDR3 protein forms one entry, paired with its most common genes and DNA. The sample profile shows under 200,000 distinct CDR3 sequences; around a quarter of them were found once. The ten largest clones capture about 2% of the sample. The time point label for this specimen denotes: patch test 3, about 24 weeks after DPC sensitization. The sample's treatment or condition label is to be understood as: therapeutic diphenylcyclopropenone sensitization with weekly scalp DPC. The material sequenced was whole blood, taken in connection with sensitization to the hapten diphenylcyclopropenone (DPC). The receptors here all came from a young woman with alopecia areata. Some clones in this sample may be carry-over from other donors' samples.

V gene TRBV2 combines with J gene TRBJ2-1; D gene ambiguous. CDR3 length: 15 amino acids. Germline CDR1 and CDR2: SNHLY and FYNNEI. The V gene lost 4 bases and the J gene lost 0 bases, with 10 bases spanning the gap. The CDR3 region has the DNA TGTGCCAGCAGTGGGTCGGCAGACTCCTACAATGAGCAGTTCTTC. It specifies CASSGSADSYNEQFF.

On this clonotype itself: One end of the junction fails to match germline, which may point to a read error. The chain carries TRBV5-1 and TRBJ2-1, with 9 bases identical to TRBD2. CDR1 SGHRS and CDR2 YFSETQ come from the germline V gene. The CDR3 is made up of 17 amino acids. Here the CDR3 DNA reads TGCGCCATCAGCTCGAGCCCGACTAGCGGTATAAACAATGAGCAGTTCTTC. This codes for CAISSSPTSGINNEQFF.

There are a few counts of this clonotype. CDR3 protein: CASTRGDTDTQYF. CDR3 in DNA: TGTGCCAGCACAAGGGGGGACACAGATACGCAGTATTTT. The chain uses TRBV12-3 or TRBV12-4 and TRBJ2-3, with D possibly called TRBD1 or TRBD2 (6 bases each). Between the trimmed V and J ends, which lost 7 bases and 2 bases, there was a span of 10 bases. The CDR3 is 13 amino acids.

The chain employs TRBV10-2 and TRBJ2-5, with D unresolved. The CDR3 sequence is 14 residues long. Germline V gives CDR1 WSHSY, CDR2 SAAADI. The V and J ends lost 7 bases and 2 bases respectively, with 14 bases between them. In DNA, the CDR3 is TGCGCCAGCATGGGGTGGAAAACACAAGAGACCCAGTACTTC. Translation gives CASMGWKTQETQYF.

The chain links TRBV30 to TRBJ1-6; D gene ambiguous. V lost 5 bases and J 6 bases, leaving 11 bases between the germline ends. CDR3 size: 13 residues. Germline lookup yields CDR1 GTSNPN and CDR2 SVGIG (reference sequence). The chain's CDR3 is CAWSGYGNSPLHF. CDR3 sequence (DNA): TGTGCCTGGTCTGGGTACGGTAATTCACCCCTCCACTTT.

The chain joins TRBV20-1 to TRBJ1-2, with TRBD1 identical over 8 bases. The germline CDR1 and CDR2 sequences are DFQATT and SNEGSKA (reference sequence). The junction had 8 bases not matched to a gene; V was cut back by 5 bases and J by 6 bases. This CDR3 is 13 amino acids long. This chain's CDR3 is CSARRPQGDGYTF. CDR3 DNA: TGCAGTGCTCGGAGGCCACAGGGGGATGGCTACACCTTC.

The V gene is TRBV6-2 or TRBV6-3, the J gene TRBJ1-5; D unclear. Germline-derived CDR1 and CDR2 are MNHEY and SVGEGT. V was trimmed by 5 bases and J by 7 bases, leaving 9 bases between them. This CDR3 is 12 amino acids long. CDR3 sequence: CASSAPRQPQHF. The CDR3 coding sequence is TGTGCCAGCAGTGCGCCACGCCAGCCCCAGCATTTT.

This clonotype was detected only once. The chain links TRBV4-3 to TRBJ2-3; weak D call: TRBD2 (6 bases). V was pared by 0 bases and J by 0 bases, with 10 bases between. Germline-derived CDR1 and CDR2 are LGHNA and YSLEER. The CDR3 contains 16 residues. This chain's CDR3 is CASSQDSGGSTDTQYF. DNA of the CDR3: TGCGCCAGCAGCCAAGATTCCGGGGGAAGCACAGATACGCAGTATTTT.

This clonotype appeared a few times. This chain connects TRBV7-8 to TRBJ2-1; the D gene is possibly TRBD1 (6 bases). V was shortened by 2 bases and J by 6 bases, with 8 bases between the two germline ends. Per germline, CDR1 SGHVS and CDR2 FQNEAQ. The CDR3 contains 13 residues. The CDR3 nucleotides are TGTGCCAGCAGCTTAAAAGGGGGCAATGAGCAGTTCTTC. It codes for CASSLKGGNEQFF.

This clonotype was picked up a small number of times. The chain combines TRBV7-6 with TRBJ2-7; TRBD1 aligns across 10 bases. Trimming cost V 4 bases and J 7 bases; bases outside gene matches: 13. CDR1 and CDR2 from the germline V gene are SGHVS and FNYEAQ. The CDR3 extends over 16 amino acids. The CDR3 spells CASSSKTGTGVLEQYF. CDR3 sequence (DNA): TGTGCCAGCAGCTCAAAAACCGGGACAGGGGTACTAGAGCAGTACTTC.

This clonotype is a singleton in its sample. This chain uses TRBV20-1 with TRBJ2-3; TRBD2 matches at 7 bases. V was pared by 1 base and J by 0 bases, with 7 bases of the junction left unmatched. Germline V gene lookup returns CDR1 DFQATT and CDR2 SNEGSKA (reference sequence). The CDR3 contains 16 residues. CDR3 nucleotides: TGCAGTGCTAGAGTGCCTAGCGGTTCTAGCACAGATACGCAGTATTTT. Protein product: CSARVPSGSSTDTQYF.

This clonotype came up once. V usage is TRBV6-5 and J usage is TRBJ2-5, with TRBD2 identical over 13 bases. The CDR3 has 13 residues. Germline-derived CDR1 and CDR2 are MNHEY and SVGAGI. V shed 5 bases and J 10 bases; nucleotides not matched to a gene: 4. The CDR3 region has the DNA TGTGCCAGCAGTGAACGGACTAGCGGGGGCCAGTACTTC. Protein: CASSERTSGGQYF.

The CDR3 sequence is CASRRTGVSEKLFF. CDR3 sequence (DNA): TGCGCCAGCAGACGGACAGGGGTGAGCGAAAAACTGTTTTTT. This chain links TRBV4-1 with TRBJ1-4; 9 bases align to TRBD1. The V gene end was trimmed by 6 bases and the J gene end by 8 bases; junction bases not matched to a gene: 7. The germline gives CDR1 MGHRA, CDR2 YSYEKL. CDR3 length equals 14 residues.

V is TRBV9 and J is TRBJ2-1, with D tentatively TRBD2 (6 bases). V was shortened by 2 bases and J by 14 bases, with 20 bases between the two germline ends. CDR1 and CDR2 from the germline V gene are SGDLS and YYNGEE. This CDR3 is 14 amino acids long. CDR3 sequence: CASSVRSGGIGEFF. Written as DNA, the CDR3 is TGTGCCAGCAGCGTTAGATCGGGCGGGATTGGGGAGTTCTTC.

The V gene is TRBV5-4, the J gene TRBJ2-7, with D maybe TRBD1 (6 bases). Looked up from germline, CDR1 is SGHNT and CDR2 is YYREEE (reference sequence). This CDR3 comprises 13 residues. Trimming removed 4 bases at V and 3 bases at J, with 11 bases between. The CDR3 region is CASSPGHLYEQYF. The CDR3 DNA reads as TGTGCCAGCAGCCCGGGACACCTCTACGAGCAGTACTTC.

The V gene is TRBV20-1, the J gene TRBJ2-7; 11 bases fit TRBD2. The V segment lost 3 bases and the J segment 4 bases; nucleotides outside the gene matches: 11. CDR1 is DFQATT, CDR2 SNEGSKA, per germline (reference sequence). The CDR3 has 16 amino acids. The CDR3 bases are TGCAGTGCTAGTCCCCTAGCGGGAGGCAACCTTTACGAGCAGTACTTC. Translated: CSASPLAGGNLYEQYF.

The chain recombines TRBV27 with TRBJ1-2; D remains unclear. The V gene lost 4 bases and the J gene lost 8 bases, with 8 bases spanning the gap. There are 11 residues in the CDR3. CDR1 is MNHEY, CDR2 SMNVEV, per germline (reference sequence). The CDR3 coding sequence is TGTGCCAGCAGTTCCCCCGAGGGCTACACCTTC. Its translation is CASSSPEGYTF.

This clonotype was detected ten times or more. The chain couples TRBV29-1 to TRBJ2-7; 7 bases match TRBD1. CDR1 and CDR2 (germline): SQVTM, ANQGSEA. The CDR3 totals 11 residues. Trimming removed 6 bases from V and 11 bases from J; junction bases left unmatched: 10. CDR3 in DNA: TGCAGCGTCGCTAGGGACAGTCGGGAGTACTTC. Translating gives CSVARDSREYF.

This clonotype turned up a few times. V gene TRBV2 combines with J gene TRBJ1-6; D is unresolved. Trimming pared 8 bases from V and 6 bases from J, leaving 14 bases between. The CDR3 loop spans 14 amino acids. Germline V CDR1 and CDR2: SNHLY, FYNNEI. CDR3 in amino acids: CASRLVSPNSPLHF. In DNA form, the CDR3 reads TGTGCCAGCCGTCTGGTGAGTCCTAATTCACCCCTCCACTTT.

V and J are TRBV7-9 and TRBJ2-1; TRBD1 matches at 9 bases. This CDR3 spans 12 amino acids. Germline V gene lookup returns CDR1 SEHNR and CDR2 FQNEAQ (reference sequence). The junction had 5 bases not matched to a gene; V was cut back by 5 bases and J by 12 bases. In nucleotides, the CDR3 is TGTGCCAGCAGCCTCTGGACAGGGGTGCAGTTCTTC. Its translation is CASSLWTGVQFF.

This clonotype has a count of ten or more. The rearrangement uses TRBV4-2 and TRBJ2-3, with TRBD2 identical over 7 bases. The V gene end was trimmed by 5 bases and the J gene end by 2 bases; junction bases not matched to a gene: 7. The CDR3 totals 15 residues. Germline V gene data show CDR1 as LGHNA and CDR2 as YNFKEQ. The CDR3 DNA follows: TGTGCCAGCAGCTCCGGGACTACGGACACAGATACGCAGTATTTT. Its protein product is CASSSGTTDTDTQYF.

This clonotype came up a few times. The chain couples TRBV7-2 to TRBJ2-1; a weak D match, TRBD1 (6 bases). Germline V lookup: CDR1 SGHTA, CDR2 FQGNSA. The CDR3 contains 12 residues. Trimming stripped 4 bases from V and 11 bases from J, with 12 bases between. CDR3 bases: TGTGCCAGCAGCTCGAGGGGGTTAAAGCAGTTCTTC. This codes for CASSSRGLKQFF.

This clonotype was seen a few times. The chain uses TRBV29-1 and TRBJ2-5; TRBD2 aligns across 7 bases. Trimming took 7 bases from V and 5 from J; bases not matched to a gene: 10. The CDR3 totals 13 residues. The germline V gene encodes CDR1 SQVTM and CDR2 ANQGSEA. CDR3 DNA: TGCAGCGCCCTGGGAGCGGGATGGGAGACCCAGTACTTC. It translates to CSALGAGWETQYF.

J is TRBJ2-2 and V is TRBV20-1; D is tentatively TRBD1 or TRBD2 (6 bases each). V lost 2 bases to trimming and J lost 4 bases, with 14 bases between them. The CDR3 has 15 amino acids. Germline loops: CDR1 DFQATT, CDR2 SNEGSKA (reference sequence). CDR3 sequence reads: CSARPGGRFTGELFF. DNA for the CDR3: TGCAGTGCTAGACCCGGGGGCAGGTTCACCGGGGAGCTGTTTTTT.

This clonotype was counted a single time. This chain joins TRBV7-8 and TRBJ1-5; D gene ambiguous. The ends were cut back, 2 bases at V and 4 bases at J, with 12 bases in the middle. The CDR3 length is 15 residues. Germline V gene lookup returns CDR1 SGHVS and CDR2 FQNEAQ. The CDR3 nucleotides are TGTGCCAGCAGCTTATCCAGCTGGAAGAATCAGCCCCAGCATTTT. Its translation: CASSLSSWKNQPQHF.

This sequence joins TRBV6-2 or TRBV6-3 and TRBJ2-3; 16 positions match TRBD2. This CDR3 spans 18 amino acids. J lost 5 bases, V lost 2 bases, and 7 bases had no gene match. Germline loops: CDR1 MNHEY, CDR2 SVGEGT. The CDR3 bases are TGTGCCAGCAGTTACCGCGGGACTAGCGGGGGGGCAAGAGATACGCAGTATTTT. Translated: CASSYRGTSGGARDTQYF.

Concerning this clonotype: Lacking the conserved final phenylalanine or tryptophan, this CDR3 likely reflects a read error. This chain links TRBV10-3 with TRBJ1-2; TRBD1 matches at 7 bases. The CDR3 contains 15 residues. Germline V gene data show CDR1 as ENHRY and CDR2 as SYGVKD. The trim removed 2 bases at V and 4 bases at J, leaving 7 bases unmatched. The CDR3 sequence is CAISEPTGLVYGYTT. As DNA, the CDR3 is TGTGCCATCAGTGAGCCGACAGGGTTGGTCTATGGCTACACCACC.